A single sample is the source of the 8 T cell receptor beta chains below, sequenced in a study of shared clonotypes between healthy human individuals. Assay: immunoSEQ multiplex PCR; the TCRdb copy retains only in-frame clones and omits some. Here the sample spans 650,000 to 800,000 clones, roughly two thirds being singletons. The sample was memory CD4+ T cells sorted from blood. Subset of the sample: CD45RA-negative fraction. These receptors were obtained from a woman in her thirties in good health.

CDR3 in DNA: TGTGCCAGCAGACCGGGACAGCTCTATGGCTACACCTTC. Its protein product is CASRPGQLYGYTF. The J gene is TRBJ1-2, the V gene TRBV2; 7 bases are a match to TRBD1. Unmatched junction bases numbered 5, after V lost 6 bases and J lost 4 bases. CDR3 size: 13 residues. Germline CDR1 SNHLY, CDR2 FYNNEI.

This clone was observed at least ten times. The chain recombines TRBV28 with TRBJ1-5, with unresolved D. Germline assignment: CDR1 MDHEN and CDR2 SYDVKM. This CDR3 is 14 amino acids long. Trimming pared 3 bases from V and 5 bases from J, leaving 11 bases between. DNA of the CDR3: TGTGCCAGCAGTTTGTCCAGCCCTTATCAGCCCCAGCATTTT. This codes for CASSLSSPYQPQHF.

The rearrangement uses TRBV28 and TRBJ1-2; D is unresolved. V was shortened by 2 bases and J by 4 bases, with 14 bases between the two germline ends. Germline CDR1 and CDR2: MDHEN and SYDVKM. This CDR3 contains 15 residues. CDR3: CASSLITGAFYGYTF. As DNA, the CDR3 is TGTGCCAGCAGTTTAATAACTGGAGCTTTCTATGGCTACACCTTC.

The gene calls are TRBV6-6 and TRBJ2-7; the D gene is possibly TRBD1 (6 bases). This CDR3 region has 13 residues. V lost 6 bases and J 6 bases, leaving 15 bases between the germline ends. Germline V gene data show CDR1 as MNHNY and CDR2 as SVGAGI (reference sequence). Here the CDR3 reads CASSPGQGGEQYF. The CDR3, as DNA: TGTGCCAGCAGCCCGGGACAAGGAGGCGAGCAGTACTTC.

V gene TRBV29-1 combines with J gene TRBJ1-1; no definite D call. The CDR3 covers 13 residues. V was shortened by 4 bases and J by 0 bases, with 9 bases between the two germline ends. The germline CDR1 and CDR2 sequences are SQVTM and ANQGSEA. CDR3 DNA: TGCAGCGTTGTTCAGGTGGTGAACACTGAAGCTTTCTTT. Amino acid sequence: CSVVQVVNTEAFF. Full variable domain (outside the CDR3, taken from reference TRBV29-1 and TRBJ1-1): SAVISQKPSRDICQRGTSLTIQCQVDSQVTMMFWYRQQPGQSLTLIATANQGSEATYESGFVIDKFPISRPNLTFSTLTVSNMSPEDSSIYLCSVVQVVNTEAFFGQGTRLTVV.

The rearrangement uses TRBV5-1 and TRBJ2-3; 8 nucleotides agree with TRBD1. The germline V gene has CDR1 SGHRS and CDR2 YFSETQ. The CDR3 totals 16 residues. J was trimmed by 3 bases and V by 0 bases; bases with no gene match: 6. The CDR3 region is CASSLGVDRGTDTQYF. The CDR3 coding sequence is TGCGCCAGCAGCTTGGGGGTCGACAGGGGAACAGATACGCAGTATTTT.

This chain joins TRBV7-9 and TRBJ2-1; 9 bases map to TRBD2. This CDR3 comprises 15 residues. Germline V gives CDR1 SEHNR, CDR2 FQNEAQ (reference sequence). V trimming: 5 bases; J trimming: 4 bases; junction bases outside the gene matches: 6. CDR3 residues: CASSIIAGAYNEQFF. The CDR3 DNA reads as TGTGCCAGCAGCATTATAGCGGGAGCATACAATGAGCAGTTCTTC.

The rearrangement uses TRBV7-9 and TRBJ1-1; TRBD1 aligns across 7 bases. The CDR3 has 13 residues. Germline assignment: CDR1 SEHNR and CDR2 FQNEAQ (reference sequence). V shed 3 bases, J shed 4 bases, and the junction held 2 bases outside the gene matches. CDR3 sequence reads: CASSFRGATEAFF. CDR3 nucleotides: TGTGCCAGCAGCTTCAGGGGGGCCACTGAAGCTTTCTTT.